Described below is a single TCR beta chain sequence and its context. This sample was included in a study of blood T cells in healthy people across ages. Primers used in a second PCR of about 7 to 12 cycles were a sample-barcoded 5' primer and a J-beta primer mix. Using its own MiXCR run on the 5' RACE reads, TCRdb lists one record per CDR3 protein. The repertoire holds 1.5 million to 2 million distinct CDR3 sequences, with roughly a third as singletons. This TCR derives from a woman in her 30s in good health. The sample was blood.

This CDR3 is CASRDMNSYEQYF. In DNA, the CDR3 is TGCGCTAGCCGAGACATGAACTCCTACGAGCAGTACTTC. The chain is built from TRBV4-1 and TRBJ2-7, with D hard to call. The germline V gene has CDR1 MGHRA and CDR2 YSYEKL. The CDR3 length is 13 residues.